This T cell receptor (beta chain) was sequenced in a study of shared clonotypes between healthy human individuals. Among the donors, all were Caucasian adults who lived in Nashville, Tennessee. General observations from the study: Sharing across a few donors was seen in 4% to 6.5% of naive CD4 clonotypes.

Genomic DNA from each subset was divided evenly over several immunoSEQ plates. TCRdb's copy holds only in-frame clones and misses some; the assay was immunoSEQ multiplex PCR. The data show approximately 500,000 clones, with 90% to 96% seen just once and roughly 0.06% held by the top ten. Points on this clone: What it recognizes is unknown.

The germline V gene encodes CDR1 SGHRS and CDR2 YFSETQ. Deletions cut 2 bases from V and 8 bases from J, with 13 bases between. This CDR3 contains 14 residues. This chain uses TRBV5-1 with TRBJ1-4; D is unclear. The material sequenced was naive CD4+ T cells sorted from blood. The subset: CD45RA+ positively selected. The sequence was obtained from a woman in her thirties in good health. DNA of the CDR3: TGCGCCAGCAGCTTACCCCTTTATCAGGAAAAACTGTTTTTT. Its translation is CASSLPLYQEKLFF.